This T cell receptor beta chain was identified in a study of T cells in Graves' hyperthyroidism and ophthalmopathy. Study-wide points: Ophthalmopathy was told apart from stable hyperthyroidism by a 13 V-J model.

This clonotype was seen only a few times. Its specificity is unknown. From germline, CDR1 is MNHNS and CDR2 SASEGT. This CDR3 comprises 15 residues. V was pared by 5 bases and J by 8 bases, with 19 bases between. What was amplified from RNA transcripts were TCR beta CDR3 regions. The HTBI set primed first-round TCR CDR3 RT-PCR. From the multiplex PCR reads, TCRdb called clonotypes with MiXCR, one entry per CDR3 protein. The sample contains about 510,000 distinct CDR3 sequences, about 14% of which appear only once. The sample taken for sequencing was blood. The TCR comes from a woman aged 40 to 55 with Graves' hyperthyroidism. The rearrangement links TRBV6-1 to TRBJ2-1; D is possibly TRBD2 (7 bases). The CDR3 DNA reads TGTGCCAGCAGTTACGGGGGGCTACCAGGGGATGAGCAGTTCTTC. It codes for CASSYGGLPGDEQFF.